In this sample, the clone carrying this T cell receptor beta chain turned up a few times. Method: immunoSEQ multiplex PCR; TCRdb's copy keeps in-frame clones and lacks some. The sample has some 480,000 clones; around 90% are singletons. The source of the sample is a study of Ad26.COV2.S vaccination and SARS-CoV-2 variants. The V end lost 3 bases, the J end lost 5 bases, and 9 bases lay between the germline ends. The germline CDR1 and CDR2 sequences are SGDLS and YYNGEE. The length of the CDR3 is 12 residues. Treatment described: around 19 received Ad26.COV2.S at low or high dose, single or two shots; 5 received placebo; per-sample allocation not given. Samples came from day 63 after the first vaccine or placebo injection.

J is TRBJ2-7 and V is TRBV9; the D is unclear. The specimen comprised peripheral blood, sampled in a trial of Ad26.COV2.S vaccine versus placebo. This clonotype was obtained from a person between 18 and 59 years old who received the Ad26.COV2.S COVID-19 vaccine or a placebo. CDR3 loop: CASSDSADEQYF. CDR3 DNA: TGTGCCAGCAGCGACAGTGCCGACGAGCAGTACTTC.